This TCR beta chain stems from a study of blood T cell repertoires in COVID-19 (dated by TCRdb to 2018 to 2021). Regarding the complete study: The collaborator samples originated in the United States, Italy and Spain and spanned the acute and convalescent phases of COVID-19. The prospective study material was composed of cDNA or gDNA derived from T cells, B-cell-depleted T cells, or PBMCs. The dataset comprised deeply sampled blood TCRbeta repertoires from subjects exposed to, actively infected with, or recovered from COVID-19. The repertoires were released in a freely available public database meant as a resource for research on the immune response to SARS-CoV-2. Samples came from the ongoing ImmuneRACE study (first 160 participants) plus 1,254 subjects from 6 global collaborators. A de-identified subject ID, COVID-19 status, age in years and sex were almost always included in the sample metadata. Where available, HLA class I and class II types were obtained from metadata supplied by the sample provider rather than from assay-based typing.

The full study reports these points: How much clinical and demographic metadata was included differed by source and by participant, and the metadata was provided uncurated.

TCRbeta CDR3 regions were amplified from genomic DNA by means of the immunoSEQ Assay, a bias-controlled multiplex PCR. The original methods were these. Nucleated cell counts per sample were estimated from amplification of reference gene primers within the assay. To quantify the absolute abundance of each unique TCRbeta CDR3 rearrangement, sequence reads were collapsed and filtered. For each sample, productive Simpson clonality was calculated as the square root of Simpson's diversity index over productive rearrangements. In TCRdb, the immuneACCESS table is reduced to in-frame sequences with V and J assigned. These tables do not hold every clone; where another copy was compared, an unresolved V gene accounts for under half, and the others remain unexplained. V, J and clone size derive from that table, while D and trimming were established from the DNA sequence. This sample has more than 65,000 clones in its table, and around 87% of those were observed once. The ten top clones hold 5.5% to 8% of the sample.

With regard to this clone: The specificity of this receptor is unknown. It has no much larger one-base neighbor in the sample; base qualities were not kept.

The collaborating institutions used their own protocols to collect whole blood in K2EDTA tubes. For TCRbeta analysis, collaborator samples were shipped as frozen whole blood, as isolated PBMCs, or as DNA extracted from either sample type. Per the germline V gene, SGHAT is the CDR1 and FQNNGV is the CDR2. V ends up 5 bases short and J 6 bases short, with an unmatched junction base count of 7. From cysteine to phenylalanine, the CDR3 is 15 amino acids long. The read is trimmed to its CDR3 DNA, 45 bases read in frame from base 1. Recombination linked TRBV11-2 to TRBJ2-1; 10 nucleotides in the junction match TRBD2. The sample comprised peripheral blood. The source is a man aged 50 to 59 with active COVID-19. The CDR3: CASSPSASGSNEQFF. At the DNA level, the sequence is TGTGCCAGCAGCCCCTCGGCTAGCGGGAGCAATGAGCAGTTCTTC.